This T cell receptor (beta chain) was obtained from a study of blood T cell repertoires in COVID-19. Study context: Specimens from acute and convalescent COVID-19 originated in the United States, Italy and Spain.

The participants were between roughly 18 and 100 years old and came from 24 US areas. Cohort allocation depended upon clinical history that participants reported. Per the original methods: Using reference gene primer amplification, nucleated cell counts were estimated. The method was immunoSEQ multiplex PCR; TCRdb's version includes in-frame clones alone and lacks a portion of them. V and J calls and clone size are those listed in that table; D and trimming were worked out from the DNA. The sample lists approximately 480,000 clones, 87% occurring once. Unmatched junction bases numbered 7, after V lost 2 bases and J lost 6 bases. Germline V lookup: CDR1 GTSNPN, CDR2 SVGIG (reference sequence). The CDR3 runs to 13 residues.

The clonotype comes from a woman aged 18-30 years who had recovered from COVID-19. Sample: PBMCs or T cells enriched from blood (not recorded which). This chain connects TRBV30 to TRBJ2-7; the match to TRBD2 covers 7 bases. CDR3 sequence reads: CAWSPRLAAEQYF. The CDR3 DNA follows: TGTGCCTGGAGTCCCCGACTAGCAGCCGAGCAGTACTTC.